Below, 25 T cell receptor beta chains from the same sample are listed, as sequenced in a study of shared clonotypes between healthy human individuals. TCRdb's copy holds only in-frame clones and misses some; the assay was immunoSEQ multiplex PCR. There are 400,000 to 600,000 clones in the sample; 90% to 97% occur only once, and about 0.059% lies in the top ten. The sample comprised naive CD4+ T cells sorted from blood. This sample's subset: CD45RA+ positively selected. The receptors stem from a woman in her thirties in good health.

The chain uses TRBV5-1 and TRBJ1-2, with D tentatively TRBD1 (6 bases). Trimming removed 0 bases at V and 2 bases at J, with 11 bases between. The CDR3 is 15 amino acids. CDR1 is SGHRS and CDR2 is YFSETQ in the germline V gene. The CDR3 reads CASSLVAGANYGYTF. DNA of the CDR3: TGCGCCAGCAGCTTGGTTGCAGGGGCAAACTATGGCTACACCTTC.

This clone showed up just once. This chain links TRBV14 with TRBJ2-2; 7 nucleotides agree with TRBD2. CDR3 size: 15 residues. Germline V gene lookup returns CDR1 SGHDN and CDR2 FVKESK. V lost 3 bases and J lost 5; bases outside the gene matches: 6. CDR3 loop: CASSHPGRRTGELFF. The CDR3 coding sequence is TGTGCCAGCAGCCATCCCGGGAGGAGGACCGGGGAGCTGTTTTTT.

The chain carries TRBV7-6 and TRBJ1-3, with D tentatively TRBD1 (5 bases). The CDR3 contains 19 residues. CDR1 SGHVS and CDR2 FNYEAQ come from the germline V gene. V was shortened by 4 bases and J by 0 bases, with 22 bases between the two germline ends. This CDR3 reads CASSSTRPRGAVSGNTIYF. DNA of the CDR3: TGTGCCAGCAGCTCGACACGGCCACGCGGGGCCGTCTCTGGAAACACCATATATTTT.

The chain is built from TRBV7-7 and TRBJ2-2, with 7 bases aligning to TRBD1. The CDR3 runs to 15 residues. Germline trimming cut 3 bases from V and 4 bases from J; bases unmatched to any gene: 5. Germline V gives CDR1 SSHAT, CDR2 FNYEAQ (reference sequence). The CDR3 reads CASSFEGASTGELFF. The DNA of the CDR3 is TGTGCCAGCAGCTTTGAGGGGGCGAGCACCGGGGAGCTGTTTTTT.

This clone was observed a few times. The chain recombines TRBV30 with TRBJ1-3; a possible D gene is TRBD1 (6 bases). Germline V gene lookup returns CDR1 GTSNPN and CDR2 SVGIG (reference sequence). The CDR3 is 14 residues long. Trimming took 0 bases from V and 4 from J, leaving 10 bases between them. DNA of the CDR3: TGTGCCTGGAGTGTAGGGACACCCGGAAACACCATATATTTT. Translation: CAWSVGTPGNTIYF.

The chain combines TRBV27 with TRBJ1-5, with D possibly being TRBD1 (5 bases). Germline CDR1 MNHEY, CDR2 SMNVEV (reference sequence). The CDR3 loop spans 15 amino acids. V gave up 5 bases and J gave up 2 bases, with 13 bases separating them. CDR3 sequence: CASSPGLFGNQPQHF. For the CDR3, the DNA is TGTGCCAGCAGTCCAGGGTTGTTCGGCAATCAGCCCCAGCATTTT.

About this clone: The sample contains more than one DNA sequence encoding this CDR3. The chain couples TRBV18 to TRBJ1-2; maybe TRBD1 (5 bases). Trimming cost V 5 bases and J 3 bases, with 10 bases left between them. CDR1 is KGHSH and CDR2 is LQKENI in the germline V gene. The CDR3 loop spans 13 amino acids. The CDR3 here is CASSAGGDYGYTF. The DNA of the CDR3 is TGTGCCAGCTCAGCGGGGGGGGACTATGGCTACACCTTC.

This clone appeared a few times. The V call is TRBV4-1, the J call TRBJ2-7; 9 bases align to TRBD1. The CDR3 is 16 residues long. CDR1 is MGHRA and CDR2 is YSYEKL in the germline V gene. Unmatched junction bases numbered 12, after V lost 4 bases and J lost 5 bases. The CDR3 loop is CASSRNPGQGRHEQYF. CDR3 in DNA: TGCGCCAGCAGCCGCAACCCGGGACAGGGTCGGCACGAGCAGTACTTC.

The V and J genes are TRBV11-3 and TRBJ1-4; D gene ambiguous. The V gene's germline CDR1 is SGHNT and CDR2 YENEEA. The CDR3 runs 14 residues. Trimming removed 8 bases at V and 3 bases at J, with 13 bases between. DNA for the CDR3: TGTGCCAGCCGGCCGGGGAGGCCTAATGAAAAACTGTTTTTT. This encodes CASRPGRPNEKLFF.

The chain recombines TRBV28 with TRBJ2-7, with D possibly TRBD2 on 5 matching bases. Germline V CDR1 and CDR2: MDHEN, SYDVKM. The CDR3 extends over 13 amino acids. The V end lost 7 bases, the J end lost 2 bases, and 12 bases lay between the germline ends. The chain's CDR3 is CASTVGVPYEQYF. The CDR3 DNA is TGTGCCAGCACCGTCGGGGTCCCCTACGAGCAGTACTTC.

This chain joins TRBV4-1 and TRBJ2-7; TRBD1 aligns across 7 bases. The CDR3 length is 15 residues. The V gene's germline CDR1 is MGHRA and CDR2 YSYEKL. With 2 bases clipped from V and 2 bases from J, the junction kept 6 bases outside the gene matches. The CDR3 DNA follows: TGCGCCAGCAGCCAACCGGACAGGACCACCTACGAGCAGTACTTC. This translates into CASSQPDRTTYEQYF.

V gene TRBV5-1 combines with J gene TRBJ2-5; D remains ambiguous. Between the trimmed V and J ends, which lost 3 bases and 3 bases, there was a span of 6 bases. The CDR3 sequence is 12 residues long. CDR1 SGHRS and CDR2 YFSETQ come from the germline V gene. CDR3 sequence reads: CASSSQEETQYF. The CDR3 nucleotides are TGCGCCAGCAGCTCGCAAGAAGAGACCCAGTACTTC. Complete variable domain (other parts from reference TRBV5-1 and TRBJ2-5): KAGVTQTPRYLIKTRGQQVTLSCSPISGHRSVSWYQQTPGQGLQFLFEYFSETQRNKGNFPGRFSGRQFSNSRSEMNVSTLELGDSALYLCASSSQEETQYFGPGTRLLVL.

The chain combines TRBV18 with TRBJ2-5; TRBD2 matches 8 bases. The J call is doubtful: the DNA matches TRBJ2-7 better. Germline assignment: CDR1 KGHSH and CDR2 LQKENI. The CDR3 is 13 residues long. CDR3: CASSPSGKHEQYF. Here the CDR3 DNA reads TGTGCCAGCTCACCTAGCGGGAAACACGAGCAGTACTTC.

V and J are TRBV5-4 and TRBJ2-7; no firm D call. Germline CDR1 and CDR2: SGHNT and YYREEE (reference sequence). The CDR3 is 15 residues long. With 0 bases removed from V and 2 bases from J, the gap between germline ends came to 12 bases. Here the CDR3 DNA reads TGTGCCAGCAGCTTGGGGAAACACAGTGCCTACGAGCAGTACTTC. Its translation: CASSLGKHSAYEQYF.

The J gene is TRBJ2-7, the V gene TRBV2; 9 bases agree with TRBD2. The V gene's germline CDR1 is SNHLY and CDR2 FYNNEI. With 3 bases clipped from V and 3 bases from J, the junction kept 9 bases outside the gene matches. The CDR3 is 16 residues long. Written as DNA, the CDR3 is TGTGCCAGCAGTGACCCTAGCGGGAAGAACCTCTACGAGCAGTACTTC. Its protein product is CASSDPSGKNLYEQYF.

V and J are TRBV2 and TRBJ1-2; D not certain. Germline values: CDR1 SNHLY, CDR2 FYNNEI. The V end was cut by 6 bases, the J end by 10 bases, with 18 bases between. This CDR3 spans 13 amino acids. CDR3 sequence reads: CASRAARGFVYTF. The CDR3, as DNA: TGTGCCAGCAGGGCTGCACGAGGGTTTGTCTACACCTTC.

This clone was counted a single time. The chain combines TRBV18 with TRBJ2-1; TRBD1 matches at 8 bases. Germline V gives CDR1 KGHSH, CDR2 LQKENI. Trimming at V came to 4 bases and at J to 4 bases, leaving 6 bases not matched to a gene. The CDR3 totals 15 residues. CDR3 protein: CASSQGTGLYNEQFF. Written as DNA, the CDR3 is TGTGCCAGCTCACAAGGGACAGGTCTTTACAATGAGCAGTTCTTC.

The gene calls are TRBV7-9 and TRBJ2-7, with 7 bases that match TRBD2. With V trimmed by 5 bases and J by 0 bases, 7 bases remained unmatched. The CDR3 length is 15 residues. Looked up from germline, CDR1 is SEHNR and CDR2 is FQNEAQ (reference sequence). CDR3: CASSSSGLSSYEQYF. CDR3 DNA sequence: TGTGCCAGCAGCAGTAGCGGGTTAAGCTCCTACGAGCAGTACTTC.

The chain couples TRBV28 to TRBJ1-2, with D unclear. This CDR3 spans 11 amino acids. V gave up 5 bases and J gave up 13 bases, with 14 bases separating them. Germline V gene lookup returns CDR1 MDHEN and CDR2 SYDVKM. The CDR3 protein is CASSLRTGFTF. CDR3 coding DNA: TGTGCCAGCAGTCTAAGGACGGGTTTCACCTTC.

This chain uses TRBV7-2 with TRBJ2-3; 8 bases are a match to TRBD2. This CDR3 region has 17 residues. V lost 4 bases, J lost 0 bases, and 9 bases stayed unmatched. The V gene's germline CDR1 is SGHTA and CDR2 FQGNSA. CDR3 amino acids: CASSSPLLAASTDTQYF. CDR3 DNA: TGTGCCAGCAGCTCGCCACTACTAGCGGCTAGCACAGATACGCAGTATTTT.

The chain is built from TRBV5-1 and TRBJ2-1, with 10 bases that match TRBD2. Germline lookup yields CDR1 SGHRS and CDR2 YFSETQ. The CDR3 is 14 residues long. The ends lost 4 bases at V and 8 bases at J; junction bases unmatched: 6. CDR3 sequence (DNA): TGCGCCAGCAGCGGGGGGACTAGCGTCGATGAGCAGTTCTTC. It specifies CASSGGTSVDEQFF.

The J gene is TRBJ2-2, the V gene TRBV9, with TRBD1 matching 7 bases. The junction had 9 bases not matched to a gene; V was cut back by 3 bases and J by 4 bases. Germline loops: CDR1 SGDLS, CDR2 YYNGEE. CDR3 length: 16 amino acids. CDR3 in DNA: TGTGCCAGCAGCGCCATAGCCGGGACAGCCACCGGGGAGCTGTTTTTT. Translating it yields CASSAIAGTATGELFF.

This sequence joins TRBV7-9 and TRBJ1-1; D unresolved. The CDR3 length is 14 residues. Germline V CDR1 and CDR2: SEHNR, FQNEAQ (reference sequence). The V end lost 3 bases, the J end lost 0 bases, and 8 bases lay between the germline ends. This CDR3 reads CASSLRTMNTEAFF. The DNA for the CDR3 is TGTGCCAGCAGCTTGAGGACTATGAACACTGAAGCTTTCTTT.

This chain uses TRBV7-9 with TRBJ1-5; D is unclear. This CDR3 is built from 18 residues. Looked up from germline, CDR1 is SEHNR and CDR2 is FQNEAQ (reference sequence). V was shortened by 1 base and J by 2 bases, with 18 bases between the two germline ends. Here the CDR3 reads CASSLGMPRQPRNQPQHF. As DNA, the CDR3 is TGTGCCAGCAGCTTAGGTATGCCCCGGCAGCCCCGCAATCAGCCCCAGCATTTT. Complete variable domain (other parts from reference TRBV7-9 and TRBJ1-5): DTGVSQNPRHKITKRGQNVTFRCDPISEHNRLYWYRQTLGQGPEFLTYFQNEAQLEKSRLLSDRFSAERPKGSFSTLEIQRTEQGDSAMYLCASSLGMPRQPRNQPQHFGDGTRLSIL.

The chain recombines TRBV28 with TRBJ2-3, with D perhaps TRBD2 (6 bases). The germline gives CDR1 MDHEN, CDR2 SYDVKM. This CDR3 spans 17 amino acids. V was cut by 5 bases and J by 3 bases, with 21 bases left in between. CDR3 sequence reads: CASSPLGGAHLTDTQYF. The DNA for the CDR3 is TGTGCCAGCAGTCCCCTCGGAGGGGCACATTTGACAGATACGCAGTATTTT.